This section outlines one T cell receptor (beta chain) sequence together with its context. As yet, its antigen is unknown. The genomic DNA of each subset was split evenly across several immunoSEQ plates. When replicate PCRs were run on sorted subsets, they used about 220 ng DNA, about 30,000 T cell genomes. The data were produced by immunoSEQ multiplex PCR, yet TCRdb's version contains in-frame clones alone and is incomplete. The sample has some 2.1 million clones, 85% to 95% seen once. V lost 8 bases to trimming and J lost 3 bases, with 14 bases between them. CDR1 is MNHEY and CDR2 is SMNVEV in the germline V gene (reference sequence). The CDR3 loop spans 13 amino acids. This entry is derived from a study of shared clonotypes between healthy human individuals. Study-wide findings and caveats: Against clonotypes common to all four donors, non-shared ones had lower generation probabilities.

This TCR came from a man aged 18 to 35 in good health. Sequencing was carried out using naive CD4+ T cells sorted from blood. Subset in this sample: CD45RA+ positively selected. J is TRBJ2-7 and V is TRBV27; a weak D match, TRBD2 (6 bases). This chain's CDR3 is CASAAGPYYEQYF. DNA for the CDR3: TGTGCCAGCGCTGCGGGACCTTACTACGAGCAGTACTTC.